The 10 T cell receptor beta chains below all came from one sample that was sequenced in a study of T-cell reconstitution after alpha-beta-depleted transplantation in children. It was with unique molecular identifiers that the TCRbeta library was prepared. TCRdb re-called the PCR reads with MiXCR, one entry per CDR3 protein. This table has approximately 980,000 distinct CDR3 sequences, about 26% appearing once. The sample in question was PBMCs, mostly from graft donor cells, obtained 360 days after TCRalphabeta/CD19-depleted stem cell transplant. The receptors originated from a boy under three years old who had a stem cell transplant for SCID, so the T cells may come from the graft donor.

In this sample, this clonotype turned up a few times. The J gene is TRBJ1-4, the V gene TRBV6-1; 7 nucleotides agree with TRBD1. Unmatched junction bases numbered 0, after V lost 4 bases and J lost 4 bases. Looked up from germline, CDR1 is MNHNS and CDR2 is SASEGT. This CDR3 comprises 13 residues. Here the CDR3 reads CASSGQGNEKLFF. CDR3 bases: TGTGCCAGCAGTGGACAGGGTAATGAAAAACTGTTTTTT.

The sample holds a few counts of this clonotype. The chain combines TRBV6-1 with TRBJ1-1, with D possibly TRBD1 on 6 matching bases. Germline CDR1 is MNHNS and CDR2 is SASEGT. V was pared by 6 bases and J by 1 base, with 12 bases between. The CDR3 spans 14 residues. The CDR3 region is CASRSGQSNTEAFF. CDR3 nucleotides: TGTGCCAGCAGGTCGGGACAATCGAACACTGAAGCTTTCTTT.

The sample holds a few counts of this clonotype. The chain links TRBV10-3 to TRBJ2-1; no definite D call. V shed 4 bases and J shed 5 bases, with 12 bases lying between them. The CDR3 is 14 residues long. Germline values: CDR1 ENHRY, CDR2 SYGVKD. CDR3 amino acids: CAISGPGFHNEQFF. As DNA, the CDR3 is TGTGCCATCAGTGGACCCGGGTTTCACAATGAGCAGTTCTTC.

The rearrangement uses TRBV5-5 and TRBJ1-1; no clear D. V lost 3 bases to trimming and J lost 4 bases, with 16 bases between them. Germline loops: CDR1 SGHKS, CDR2 YYEKEE (reference sequence). CDR3 length: 15 amino acids. CDR3 nucleotide sequence: TGTGCCAGCAGCTGGGTGGGTCCGGGCAGCACTGAAGCTTTCTTT. Amino acid sequence: CASSWVGPGSTEAFF.

V usage is TRBV27 and J usage is TRBJ2-7, with 8 nucleotides matching TRBD1. Germline CDR1 and CDR2: MNHEY and SMNVEV (reference sequence). The length of the CDR3 is 14 residues. J gave up 3 bases and V 5 bases, and 6 bases lay outside the gene matches. The CDR3 sequence is CASSPRQGIYEQYF. The CDR3 region has the DNA TGTGCCAGCAGTCCGCGACAGGGGATCTACGAGCAGTACTTC.

The CDR3 coding sequence is TGTGCCAGCAGTCAGACTAGCGGGGGGGCCGGTTCGGAGACCCAGTACTTC. It yields the protein CASSQTSGGAGSETQYF. The gene calls are TRBV12-3 or TRBV12-4 and TRBJ2-5, with 14 bases that match TRBD2. J gave up 5 bases and V 5 bases, and 10 bases lay outside the gene matches. The CDR3 totals 17 residues.

This clonotype was recorded a few times. The chain recombines TRBV6-5 with TRBJ1-2; D unresolved. Germline V CDR1 and CDR2: MNHEY, SVGAGI. Between the trimmed V and J ends, which lost 8 bases and 5 bases, there was a span of 12 bases. The CDR3 runs 12 residues. The CDR3, as DNA: TGTGCCAGCTCGGCGAGCAATTATGGCTACACCTTC. As protein: CASSASNYGYTF.

There are many counts of this clonotype. This chain joins TRBV2 and TRBJ2-7; the match to TRBD1 covers 7 bases. Trimming cost V 6 bases and J 5 bases; bases outside gene matches: 13. Germline V gives CDR1 SNHLY, CDR2 FYNNEI. The CDR3 spans 15 residues. The CDR3 region has the DNA TGTGCCAGCAGCCATCCCATCGACAGGGTTGACGAGCAGTACTTC. The encoded protein is CASSHPIDRVDEQYF.

Turning to this clonotype: This may come from a read error, since a much larger clone is one base off. This chain joins TRBV5-1 and TRBJ1-1; 7 bases fit TRBD1. Trimming at V came to 4 bases and at J to 6 bases, leaving 15 bases not matched to a gene. The CDR3 runs to 16 residues. Germline CDR1 SGHRS, CDR2 YFSETQ. The CDR3 region has the DNA TGCGCCAGCAGCCCAGGACAGGTAGTAAAACACGCTGAAGCTTTCTTT. Protein sequence: CASSPGQVVKHAEAFF.

This chain uses TRBV2 with TRBJ1-5; no clear D gene. The CDR3 totals 17 residues. Looked up from germline, CDR1 is SNHLY and CDR2 is FYNNEI. The V and J ends lost 2 bases and 0 bases respectively, with 14 bases between them. The CDR3 region is CASSEFRQFYSNQPQHF. In DNA, the CDR3 is TGTGCCAGCAGTGAATTCCGCCAGTTCTATAGCAATCAGCCCCAGCATTTT.